This passage covers 5 T cell receptor beta chains from one sample sequenced in a study of metastatic and nonmetastatic thyroid tumors. Not a single patient had been given any form of treatment at any point before undergoing thyroid surgery. TCRdb reassembled clones from the PCR reads with MiXCR. The sample has fewer than 40,000 clones; 35% are singletons. Sequenced sample: tumor tissue. These receptors originate from a female donor with papillary thyroid cancer or a benign thyroid nodule (not recorded which). Some clones in this sample may be carry-over from other donors' samples.

This clone came up a few times. This rearrangement joins TRBV19 to TRBJ2-1; 7 positions agree with TRBD2. Germline assignment: CDR1 LNHDA and CDR2 SQIVND (reference sequence). V trimming: 3 bases; J trimming: 3 bases; junction bases outside the gene matches: 8. The CDR3 spans 16 residues. This chain's CDR3 is CASSIVASGFYNEQFF. In nucleotides, the CDR3 is TGTGCCAGTAGTATTGTGGCTAGCGGATTCTACAATGAGCAGTTCTTC.

There are many counts of this clone. The chain employs TRBV20-1 and TRBJ1-6, with a possible D match to TRBD1 (5 bases). CDR1 is DFQATT, CDR2 SNEGSKA, per germline (reference sequence). V lost 5 bases to trimming and J lost 7 bases, with 12 bases between them. The CDR3 runs 13 residues. The CDR3 DNA sequence: TGCAGTGCTGAGGGACGGCCGAATTCACCCCTCCACTTT. Its translation: CSAEGRPNSPLHF.

This clone was seen only a few times. This chain's CDR3 is CASSFQLNTEAFF. The CDR3 DNA reads as TGTGCCAGCAGTTTTCAGCTGAACACTGAAGCTTTCTTT. The chain is built from TRBV28 and TRBJ1-1, with unresolved D. The CDR3 consists of 13 residues. Germline CDR1 and CDR2: MDHEN and SYDVKM. V lost 3 bases to trimming and J lost 0 bases, with 5 bases between them.

This clone was found a few times. This CDR3 reads CASSEALRVVVRSYEQYF. CDR3 coding DNA: TGTGCCAGCAGTGAAGCGCTTCGGGTAGTTGTAAGGTCCTACGAGCAGTACTTC. The rearrangement links TRBV6-1 to TRBJ2-7; D not resolved. V was shortened by 0 bases and J by 1 base, with 19 bases between the two germline ends. The germline gives CDR1 MNHNS, CDR2 SASEGT. This CDR3 spans 18 amino acids.

The rearrangement uses TRBV20-1 and TRBJ2-3, with D perhaps matching TRBD2 (6 bases). There are 17 residues in the CDR3. The V gene's germline CDR1 is DFQATT and CDR2 SNEGSKA (reference sequence). The V gene lost 0 bases and the J gene lost 6 bases, with 22 bases spanning the gap. The CDR3 nucleotides are TGCAGTGCTAGAGAACCGCCGGGACTCTATTCCATGGATACGCAGTATTTT. Amino acid sequence: CSAREPPGLYSMDTQYF.